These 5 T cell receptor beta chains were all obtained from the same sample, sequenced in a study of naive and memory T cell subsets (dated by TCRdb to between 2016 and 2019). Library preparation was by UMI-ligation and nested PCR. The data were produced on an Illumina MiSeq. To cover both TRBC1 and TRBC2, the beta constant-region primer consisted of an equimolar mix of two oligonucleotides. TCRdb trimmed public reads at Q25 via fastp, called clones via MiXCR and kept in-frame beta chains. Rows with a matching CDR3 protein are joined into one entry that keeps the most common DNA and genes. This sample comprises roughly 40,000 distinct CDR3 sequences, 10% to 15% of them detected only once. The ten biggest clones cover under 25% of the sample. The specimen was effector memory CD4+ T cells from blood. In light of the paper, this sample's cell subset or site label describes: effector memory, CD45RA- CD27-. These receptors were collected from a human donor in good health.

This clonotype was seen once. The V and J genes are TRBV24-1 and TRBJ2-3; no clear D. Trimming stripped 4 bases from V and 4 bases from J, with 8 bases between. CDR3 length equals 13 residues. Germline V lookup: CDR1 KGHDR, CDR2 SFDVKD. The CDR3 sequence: CATSEENADTQYF. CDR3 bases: TGTGCCACCAGTGAAGAGAACGCAGATACGCAGTATTTT.

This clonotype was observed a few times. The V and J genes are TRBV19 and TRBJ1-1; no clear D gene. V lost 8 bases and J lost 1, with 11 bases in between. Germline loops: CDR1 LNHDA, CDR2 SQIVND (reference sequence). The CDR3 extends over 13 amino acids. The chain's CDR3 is CASRPRENTEAFF. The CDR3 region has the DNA TGTGCCAGTCGTCCCCGAGAGAACACTGAAGCTTTCTTT.

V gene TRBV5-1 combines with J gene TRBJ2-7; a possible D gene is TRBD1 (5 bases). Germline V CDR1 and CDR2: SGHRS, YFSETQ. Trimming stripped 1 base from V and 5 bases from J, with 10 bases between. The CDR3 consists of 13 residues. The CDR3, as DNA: TGCGCCAGCAGCTTGCTGGGGCACAACGAGCAGTACTTC. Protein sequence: CASSLLGHNEQYF.

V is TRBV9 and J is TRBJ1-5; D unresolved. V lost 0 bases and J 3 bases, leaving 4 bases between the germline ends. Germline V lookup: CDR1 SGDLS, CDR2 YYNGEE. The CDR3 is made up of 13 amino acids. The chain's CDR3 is CASSVGLNQPQHF. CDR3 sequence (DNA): TGTGCCAGCAGCGTAGGGCTCAATCAGCCCCAGCATTTT. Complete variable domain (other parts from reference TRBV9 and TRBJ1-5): DSGVTQTPKHLITATGQRVTLRCSPRSGDLSVYWYQQSLDQGLQFLIQYYNGEERAKGNILERFSAQQFPDLHSELNLSSLELGDSALYFCASSVGLNQPQHFGDGTRLSIL.

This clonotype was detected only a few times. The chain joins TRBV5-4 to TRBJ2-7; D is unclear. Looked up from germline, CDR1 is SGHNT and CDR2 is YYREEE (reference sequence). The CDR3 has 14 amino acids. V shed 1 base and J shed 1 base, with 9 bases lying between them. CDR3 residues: CASSLFSRSYEQYF. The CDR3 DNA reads TGTGCCAGCAGCTTGTTCTCTCGATCCTACGAGCAGTACTTC.